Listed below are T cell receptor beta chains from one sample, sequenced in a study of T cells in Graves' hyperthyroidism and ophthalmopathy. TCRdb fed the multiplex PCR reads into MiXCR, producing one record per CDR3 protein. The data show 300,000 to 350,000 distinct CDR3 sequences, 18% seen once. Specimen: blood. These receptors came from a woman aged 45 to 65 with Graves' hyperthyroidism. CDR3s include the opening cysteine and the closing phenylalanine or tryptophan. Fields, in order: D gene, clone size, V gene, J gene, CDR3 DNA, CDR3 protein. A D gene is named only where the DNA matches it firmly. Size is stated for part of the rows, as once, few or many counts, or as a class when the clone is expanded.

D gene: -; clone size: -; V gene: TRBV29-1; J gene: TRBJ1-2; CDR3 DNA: TGCAGCGTTGAATCGGGGGGACGTCATGGCTACACCTTC; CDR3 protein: CSVESGGRHGYTF
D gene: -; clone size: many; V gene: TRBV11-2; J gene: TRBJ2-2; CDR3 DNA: TGTGCCAGCAGCTTAGGGTACAGGTCGGACACCGGGGAGCTGTTTTTT; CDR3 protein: CASSLGYRSDTGELFF
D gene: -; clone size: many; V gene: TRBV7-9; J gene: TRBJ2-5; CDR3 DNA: TGTGCCAGCAGCTTTGAGAGGGAACAAGAGACCCAGTACTTC; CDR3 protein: CASSFEREQETQYF
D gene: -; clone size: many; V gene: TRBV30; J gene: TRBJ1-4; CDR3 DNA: TGTGCCTGGAGTGTTCGCAGGAATGAAAAACTGTTTTTT; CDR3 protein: CAWSVRRNEKLFF
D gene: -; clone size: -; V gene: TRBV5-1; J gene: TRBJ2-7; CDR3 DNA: TGCGCCAGCGGTTGGGGGGAAGGAACCTACGAGCAGTACTTC; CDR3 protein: CASGWGEGTYEQYF
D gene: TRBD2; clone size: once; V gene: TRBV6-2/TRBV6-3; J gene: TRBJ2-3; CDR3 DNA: TGTGCCAGCAGTTACCAGGCGGGGGCGGGGGGGACAGATACGCAGTATTTT; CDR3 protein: CASSYQAGAGGTDTQYF
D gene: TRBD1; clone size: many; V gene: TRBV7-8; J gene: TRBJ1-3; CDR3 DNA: TGTGCCACGGAGGGGACAGGGGGCGCGGAAGCTGGAAACACCATATATTTT; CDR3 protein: CATEGTGGAEAGNTIYF
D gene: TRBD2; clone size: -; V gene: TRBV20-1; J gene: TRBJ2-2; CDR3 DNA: TGCAGTGCTAGCTCTAGCGGGAGGGCCCCCGGGGAGCTGTTTTTT; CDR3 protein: CSASSSGRAPGELFF
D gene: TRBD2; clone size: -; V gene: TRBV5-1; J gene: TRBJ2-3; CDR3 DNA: TGCGCCAGCAGCCACGGACTAGCGGGGAATACGCAGTATTTT; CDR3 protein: CASSHGLAGNTQYF
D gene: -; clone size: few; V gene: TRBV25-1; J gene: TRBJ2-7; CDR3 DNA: TGTGCCAGCAGTGACAATCTCTACGAGCAGTACTTC; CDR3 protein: CASSDNLYEQYF
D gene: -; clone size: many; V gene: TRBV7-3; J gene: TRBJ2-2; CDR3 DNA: TGTGCCAGCAGCTTAAGGGGTCAGGGAAACACCGGGGAGCTGTTTTTT; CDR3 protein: CASSLRGQGNTGELFF
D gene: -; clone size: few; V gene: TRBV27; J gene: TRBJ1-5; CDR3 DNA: TGTGCCAGCAGTTTGGACAGTTCGGTTCAGCCCCAGCATTTT; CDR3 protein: CASSLDSSVQPQHF
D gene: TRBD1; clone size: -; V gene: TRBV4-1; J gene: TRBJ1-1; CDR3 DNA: TGCGCCAGCAGCCAAGATCTTGGGACAGGGGCCACTGAAGCTTTCTTT; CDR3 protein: CASSQDLGTGATEAFF
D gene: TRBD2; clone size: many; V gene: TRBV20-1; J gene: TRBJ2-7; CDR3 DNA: TGCAGTGCTGGGGGGACTAGAGCCTACGAGCAGTACTTC; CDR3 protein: CSAGGTRAYEQYF
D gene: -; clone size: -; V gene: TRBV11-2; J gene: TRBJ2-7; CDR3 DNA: TGTGCCAGCAGCTTAGAGTCGGGTCCTCTCCTCCCCGACGAGCAGTACTTC; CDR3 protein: CASSLESGPLLPDEQYF